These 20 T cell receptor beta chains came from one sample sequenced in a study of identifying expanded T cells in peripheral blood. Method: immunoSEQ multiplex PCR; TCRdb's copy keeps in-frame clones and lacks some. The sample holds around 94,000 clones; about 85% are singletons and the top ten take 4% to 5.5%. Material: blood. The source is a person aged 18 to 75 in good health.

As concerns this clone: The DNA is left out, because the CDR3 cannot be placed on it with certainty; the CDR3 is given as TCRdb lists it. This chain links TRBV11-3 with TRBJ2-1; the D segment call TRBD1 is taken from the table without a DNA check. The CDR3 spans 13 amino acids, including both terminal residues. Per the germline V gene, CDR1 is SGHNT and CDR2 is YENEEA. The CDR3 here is CASSSFGEGARVF.

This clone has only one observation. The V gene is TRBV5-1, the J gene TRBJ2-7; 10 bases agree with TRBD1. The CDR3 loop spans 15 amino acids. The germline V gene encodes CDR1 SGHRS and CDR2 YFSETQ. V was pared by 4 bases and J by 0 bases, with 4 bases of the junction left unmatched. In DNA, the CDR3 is TGCGCCAGCAGCAGGGGACAGGGGACCTCCTACGAGCAGTACTTC. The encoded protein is CASSRGQGTSYEQYF.

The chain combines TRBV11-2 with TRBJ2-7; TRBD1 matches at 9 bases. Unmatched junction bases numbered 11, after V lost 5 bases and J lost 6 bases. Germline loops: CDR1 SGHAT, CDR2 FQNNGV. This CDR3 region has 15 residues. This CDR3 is CASSGSGTGFPEQYF. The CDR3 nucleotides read TGTGCCAGCAGCGGTTCCGGGACAGGGTTCCCCGAGCAGTACTTC.

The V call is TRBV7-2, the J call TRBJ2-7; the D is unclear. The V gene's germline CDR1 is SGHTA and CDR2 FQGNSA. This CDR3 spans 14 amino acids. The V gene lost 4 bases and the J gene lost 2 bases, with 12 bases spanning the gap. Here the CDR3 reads CASSSQRSTYEQYF. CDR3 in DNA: TGTGCCAGCAGCTCCCAGAGGAGTACCTACGAGCAGTACTTC.

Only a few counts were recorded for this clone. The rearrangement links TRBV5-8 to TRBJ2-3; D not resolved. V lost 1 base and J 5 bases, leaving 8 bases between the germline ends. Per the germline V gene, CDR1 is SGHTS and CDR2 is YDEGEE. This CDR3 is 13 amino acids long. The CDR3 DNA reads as TGTGCCAGCAGCTTGTATGCACAAGATACGCAGTATTTT. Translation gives CASSLYAQDTQYF. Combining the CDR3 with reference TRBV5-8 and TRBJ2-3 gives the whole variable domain EAGVTQSPTHLIKTRGQQATLRCSPISGHTSVYWYQQALGLGLQFLLWYDEGEERNRGNFPPRFSGRQFPNYSSELNVNALELEDSALYLCASSLYAQDTQYFGPGTRLTVL.

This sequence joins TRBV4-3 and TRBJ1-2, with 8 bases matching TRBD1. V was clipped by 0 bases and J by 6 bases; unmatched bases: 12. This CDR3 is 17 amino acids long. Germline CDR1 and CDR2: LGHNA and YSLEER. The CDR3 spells CASSQDLGRKTGDGYTF. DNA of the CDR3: TGCGCCAGCAGCCAAGATCTGGGCCGCAAGACAGGGGATGGCTACACCTTC.

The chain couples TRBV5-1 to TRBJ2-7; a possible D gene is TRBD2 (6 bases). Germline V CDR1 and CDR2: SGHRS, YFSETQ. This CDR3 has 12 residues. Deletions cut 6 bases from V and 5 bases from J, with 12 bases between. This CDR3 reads CASTAGGDEQYF. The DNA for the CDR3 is TGCGCCAGCACCGCCGGGGGAGACGAGCAGTACTTC.

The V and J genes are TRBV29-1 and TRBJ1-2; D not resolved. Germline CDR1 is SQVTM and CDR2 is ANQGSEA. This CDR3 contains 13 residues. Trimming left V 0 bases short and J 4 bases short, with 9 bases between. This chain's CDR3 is CSVEDVDGYGYTF. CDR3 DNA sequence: TGCAGCGTTGAAGATGTGGACGGCTATGGCTACACCTTC. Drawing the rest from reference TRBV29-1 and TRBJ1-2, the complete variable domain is SAVISQKPSRDICQRGTSLTIQCQVDSQVTMMFWYRQQPGQSLTLIATANQGSEATYESGFVIDKFPISRPNLTFSTLTVSNMSPEDSSIYLCSVEDVDGYGYTFGSGTRLTVV.

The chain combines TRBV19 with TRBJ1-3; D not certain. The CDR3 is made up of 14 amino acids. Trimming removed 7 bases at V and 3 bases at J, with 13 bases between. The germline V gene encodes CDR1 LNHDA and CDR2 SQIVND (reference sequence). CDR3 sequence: CASIAWQFGNTIYF. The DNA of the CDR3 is TGTGCCAGTATCGCCTGGCAGTTTGGAAACACCATATATTTT.

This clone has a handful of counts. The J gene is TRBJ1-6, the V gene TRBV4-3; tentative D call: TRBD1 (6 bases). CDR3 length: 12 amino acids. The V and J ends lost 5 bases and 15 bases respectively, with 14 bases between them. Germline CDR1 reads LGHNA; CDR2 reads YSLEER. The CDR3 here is CASSSPGAFLHF. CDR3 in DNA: TGCGCCAGCAGCTCCCCGGGGGCTTTCCTCCACTTT.

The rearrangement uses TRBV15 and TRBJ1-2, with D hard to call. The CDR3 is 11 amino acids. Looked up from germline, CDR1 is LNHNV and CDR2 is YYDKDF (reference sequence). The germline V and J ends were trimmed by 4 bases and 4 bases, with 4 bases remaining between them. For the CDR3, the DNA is TGTGCCACCAGCAATCGCTATGGCTACACCTTC. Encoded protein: CATSNRYGYTF.

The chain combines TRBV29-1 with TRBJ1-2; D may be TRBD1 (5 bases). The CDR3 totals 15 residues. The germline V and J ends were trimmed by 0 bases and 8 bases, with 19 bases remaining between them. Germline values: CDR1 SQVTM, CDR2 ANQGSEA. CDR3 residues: CSVEDRPGWSRGYTF. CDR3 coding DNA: TGCAGCGTTGAAGATCGCCCAGGGTGGAGTCGGGGCTACACCTTC.

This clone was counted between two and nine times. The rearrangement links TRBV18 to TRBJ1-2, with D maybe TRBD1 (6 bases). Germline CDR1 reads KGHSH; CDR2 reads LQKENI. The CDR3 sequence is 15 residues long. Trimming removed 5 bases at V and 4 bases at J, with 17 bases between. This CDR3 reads CASSFSVDSTYGYTF. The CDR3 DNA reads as TGTGCCAGCTCATTCAGCGTGGACAGCACCTATGGCTACACCTTC.

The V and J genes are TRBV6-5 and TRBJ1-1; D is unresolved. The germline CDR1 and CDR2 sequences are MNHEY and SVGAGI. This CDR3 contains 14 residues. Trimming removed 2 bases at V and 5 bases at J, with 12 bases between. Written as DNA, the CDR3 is TGTGCCAGCAGTTACCTAAGGGTGTCGACTGAAGCTTTCTTT. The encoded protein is CASSYLRVSTEAFF.

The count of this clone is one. The DNA of the CDR3 is TGTGCCCTAGCGGGGGCAAACATTCAGTACTTC. Its translation is CALAGANIQYF. The gene calls are TRBV30 and TRBJ2-4; 10 nucleotides match TRBD2. The CDR3 runs to 11 residues. Germline V gene lookup returns CDR1 GTSNPN and CDR2 SVGIG (reference sequence). The V gene end was trimmed by 8 bases and the J gene end by 6 bases; junction bases not matched to a gene: 1.

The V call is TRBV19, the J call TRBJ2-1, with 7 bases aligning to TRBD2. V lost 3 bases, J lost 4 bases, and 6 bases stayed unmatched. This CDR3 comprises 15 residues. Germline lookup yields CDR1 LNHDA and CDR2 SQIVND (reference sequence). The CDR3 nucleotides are TGTGCCAGTAGTATCCAGCGGGGCCTTTACAATGAGCAGTTCTTC. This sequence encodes CASSIQRGLYNEQFF.

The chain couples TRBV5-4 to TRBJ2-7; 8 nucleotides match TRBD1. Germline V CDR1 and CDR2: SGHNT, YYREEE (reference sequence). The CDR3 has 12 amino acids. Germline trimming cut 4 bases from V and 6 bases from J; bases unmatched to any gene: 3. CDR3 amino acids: CASSGQGSEQYF. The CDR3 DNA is TGTGCCAGCAGCGGACAGGGTAGCGAGCAGTACTTC.

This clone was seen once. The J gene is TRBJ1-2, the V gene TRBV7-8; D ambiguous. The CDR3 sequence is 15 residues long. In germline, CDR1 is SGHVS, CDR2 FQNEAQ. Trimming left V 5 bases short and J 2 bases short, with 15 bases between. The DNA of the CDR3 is TGTGCCAGCAGCCCGGACCCAGGATGGAACTATGGCTACACCTTC. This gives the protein CASSPDPGWNYGYTF.

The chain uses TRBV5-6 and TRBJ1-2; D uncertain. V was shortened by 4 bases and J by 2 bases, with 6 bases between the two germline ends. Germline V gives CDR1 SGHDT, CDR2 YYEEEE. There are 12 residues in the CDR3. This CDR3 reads CASSQKNYGYTF. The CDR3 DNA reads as TGTGCCAGCAGCCAGAAGAACTATGGCTACACCTTC.

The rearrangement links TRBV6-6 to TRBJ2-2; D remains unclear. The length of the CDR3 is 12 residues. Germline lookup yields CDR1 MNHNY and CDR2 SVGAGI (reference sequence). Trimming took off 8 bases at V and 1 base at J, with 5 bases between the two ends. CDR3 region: CASGGNTGELFF. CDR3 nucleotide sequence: TGTGCCAGCGGCGGGAACACCGGGGAGCTGTTTTTT.